This T cell receptor beta chain was identified in a study of blood T cell repertoires in COVID-19 (dated by TCRdb to the early 2020s). For context, the study as a whole: Collaborator samples came from the United States, Italy and Spain and covered acute and convalescent phases of COVID-19. The material from the prospective study consisted of cDNA or gDNA derived from T cells, B-cell-depleted T cells, or PBMCs. Subjects who had been exposed to COVID-19, were actively infected with it, or had recovered from it provided the deeply sampled blood TCRbeta repertoires that made up the dataset. The repertoires were released in a freely available public database meant as a resource for research on the immune response to SARS-CoV-2. Samples came from the ongoing ImmuneRACE study (first 160 participants) plus 1,254 subjects from 6 global collaborators. The sample metadata nearly always contained a de-identified subject ID, COVID-19 status, age in years and sex. Where HLA class I and class II types were available, the types were taken from metadata supplied by the sample provider, not from assay-based typing. What the work shows at the level of the full study, not this receptor alone: The quantity of clinical and demographic metadata differed by source and by participant and was supplied without curation.

The immunoSEQ Assay, a bias-controlled multiplex PCR, was used to amplify TCRbeta CDR3 regions from genomic DNA. Under the source paper's analysis protocol: The number of nucleated cells in each sample was estimated by amplification of reference gene primers within the assay. Sequence reads were collapsed and filtered to measure the absolute abundance of every unique TCRbeta CDR3 rearrangement. For each sample, productive Simpson clonality was calculated as the square root of Simpson's diversity index across productive rearrangements. The table was pulled from immuneACCESS by TCRdb, which kept in-frame rearrangements only. Such tables lose some clones; where checked, under half of the loss comes from unresolved V genes, and the rest has no known cause. That table furnishes V, J and clone size, whereas the DNA furnished D and trimming. For this sample the table gives 350,000 to 450,000 clones, of which about 85% were detected only once. The top ten hold approximately 3.7% of the sample.

As to this clone: Its antigen is unknown. Base-call qualities are not available, and no considerably larger clone is one nucleotide away.

Measured from the cysteine to the phenylalanine, the CDR3 is 15 residues long. Only CDR3 DNA is held: 45 bases, read in frame from base 1. Based on the germline V gene, the CDR1 and CDR2 sequences are LGHNT and FRNRAP. After removal of 3 bases from V and 2 bases from J, the junction retains 7 bases not matched to a gene. Collaborating institutions collected whole blood in K2EDTA tubes following their own protocols. Collaborator samples were shipped for TCRbeta analysis as frozen whole blood, isolated PBMCs, or DNA extracted from either sample type. What was sequenced was peripheral blood. The sequence was obtained from a woman aged 18-29 years with acute or convalescent COVID-19. The chain is assembled from TRBV12-5 and TRBJ2-7; 7 junctional bases match TRBD1. The DNA sequence is given as TGTGCTAGTGGTTTCGACAGGGTGAAGGCCTACGAGCAGTACTTC. This translates into CASGFDRVKAYEQYF.